This T cell receptor beta chain is from a study of CD8+ T cells in alopecia areata. Regarding treatment: oral pan-JAK inhibitor, 5-10 mg twice daily. Reverse transcribed after extraction, RNA yielded cDNA as the sequencing template. TCRdb's copy holds only in-frame clones and misses some; the assay was immunoSEQ multiplex PCR. Of about 190,000 clones in the sample, approximately 60% were seen once. With 5 bases clipped from V and 2 bases from J, the junction kept 8 bases outside the gene matches. The germline gives CDR1 SGHVS, CDR2 FNYEAQ. The CDR3 runs to 16 residues. Details on this clone: Its antigen is undetermined.

Findings and limits, study-wide: Expanded CD8+ clones among the top 100, and scalp clonality, were significantly decreased by tofacitinib.

The chain joins TRBV7-6 to TRBJ2-3; TRBD2 matches at 9 bases. This sequence originates from a human donor with alopecia areata. The starting material was CD4+ T cells sorted from blood, obtained at week 4, from a patient treated with tofacitinib. The chain's CDR3 is CASSQLAGAPTDTQYF. The CDR3 nucleotides are TGTGCCAGCAGCCAACTAGCGGGTGCCCCCACAGATACGCAGTATTTT. The full variable domain, its missing parts supplied by reference TRBV7-6 and TRBJ2-3, is GAGVSQSPRYKVTKRGQDVALRCDPISGHVSLYWYRQALGQGPEFLTYFNYEAQQDKSGLPNDRFSAERPEGSISTLTIQRTEQRDSAMYRCASSQLAGAPTDTQYFGPGTRLTVL.